The source of this T cell receptor beta chain is a study of blood T cell repertoires in COVID-19. In its sample, this clone was seen once. The CDR3 runs 13 residues. V lost 2 bases, J lost 4 bases, and 8 bases lay in between. From germline, CDR1 is LGHDT and CDR2 YNNKEL (reference sequence). Assay: immunoSEQ multiplex PCR; the TCRdb copy retains only in-frame clones and omits some. The sample gives approximately 270,000 clones, 91% of which show up once; 2.5% to 3% is in the top ten. The rearrangement joins TRBV3-1 (or the pseudogene TRBV3-2) to TRBJ1-1, with D possibly matching TRBD1 (5 bases). This receptor was identified in a man aged 35-49 years who had been exposed to COVID-19. Specimen: PBMCs or T cells enriched from blood (not recorded which). For the CDR3, the DNA is TGTGCCAGCAGCCAAAGGGGTTCCACTGAAGCTTTCTTT. It specifies CASSQRGSTEAFF.